This T cell receptor beta chain was captured in a study of blood T cell repertoires in COVID-19. The junction had 9 bases not matched to a gene; V was cut back by 9 bases and J by 6 bases. The CDR3 is made up of 13 amino acids. The V gene's germline CDR1 is SGHTS and CDR2 YDEGEE. As processed by the authors: Counts of nucleated cells, estimated from reference gene primer amplification, were obtained. Libraries were prepared by immunoSEQ multiplex PCR; TCRdb keeps only in-frame clonotypes and omits some of them. The V and J calls and the clone size are those of that table, but D and trimming were determined from the DNA. The sample includes about 170,000 clones, almost 85% of them seen just once.

The J gene is TRBJ2-1, the V gene TRBV5-8, with 7 bases lining up with TRBD2. The sequence was collected from a woman older than 75 with COVID-19, enrolled during active disease. The sequenced sample was peripheral blood. CDR3 loop: CATRRGVGNEQFF. The CDR3 nucleotides read TGTGCCACCCGTCGGGGGGTCGGCAATGAGCAGTTCTTC.